In this sample, the clone carrying this TCR beta chain turned up a few times. Described time point: persistent/refractory GD, antithyroid drugs over 5 years with positive TRAb. Generation of the TCR library employed RNA extracted from PBMCs. This specimen belongs to a study of regulatory T cells in long-lasting Graves disease. In building TCR beta libraries, iRepertoire HTBI primers were used together with Arm-PCR of CDR3 regions. TCRdb redid the calling of the multiplex PCR reads with MiXCR, one entry per CDR3 protein. The table includes more than 650,000 distinct CDR3 sequences, 25% to 35% detected once. The sequenced sample was peripheral blood mononuclear cells (PBMCs), obtained when the disease was refractory, from a patient treated with antithyroid drugs. This sequence was found in a female donor with Graves disease.

This CDR3 is CASSLSPGRERDEQYF. CDR3 coding DNA: TGTGCCAGCAGCTTATCCCCTGGGCGGGAGAGGGACGAGCAGTACTTC. The J gene is TRBJ2-7, the V gene TRBV7-2; 7 bases map to TRBD2. Unmatched junction bases numbered 12, after V lost 2 bases and J lost 5 bases. There are 16 residues in the CDR3. Germline V gene sequence: CDR1 SGHTA, CDR2 FQGNSA.